The subject of this entry is one TCR beta chain. Alongside a J-beta primer mix, a sample-barcoded 5' primer served in a second PCR lasting 7 to 11 cycles. At least 2.5 million CDR3-containing paired-end reads were obtained per sample. TCRdb analysed the 5' RACE reads with MiXCR anew, one entry per CDR3 protein. The sample has 1.2 million to 1.5 million distinct CDR3 sequences; approximately 38% are singletons. The V gene's germline CDR1 is SGHAT and CDR2 FQNNGV. CDR3 length: 19 amino acids. With V trimmed by 2 bases and J by 11 bases, 25 bases remained unmatched. The data are from a study of blood T cells in healthy people across ages.

This chain joins TRBV11-2 and TRBJ2-5, with TRBD2 matching over 8 bases. Sample: blood. This clonotype was obtained from a woman between 18 and 29 years old in good health. This chain's CDR3 is CASSLRRKASGLSLNEQYF. In DNA, the CDR3 is TGTGCCAGCAGCTTACGGAGAAAGGCTAGCGGGTTAAGCCTCAATGAGCAGTACTTC.